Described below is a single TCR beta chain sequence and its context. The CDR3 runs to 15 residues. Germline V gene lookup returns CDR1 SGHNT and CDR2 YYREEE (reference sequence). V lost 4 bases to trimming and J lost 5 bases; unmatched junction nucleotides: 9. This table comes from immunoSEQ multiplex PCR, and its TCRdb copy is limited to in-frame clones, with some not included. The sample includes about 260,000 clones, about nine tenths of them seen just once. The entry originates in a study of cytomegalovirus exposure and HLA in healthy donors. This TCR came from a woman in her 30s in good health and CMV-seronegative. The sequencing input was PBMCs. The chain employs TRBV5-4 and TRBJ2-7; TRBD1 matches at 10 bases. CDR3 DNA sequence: TGTGCCAGCAGCACCTCCGGGACAGGGGACGACGAGCAGTACTTC. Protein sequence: CASSTSGTGDDEQYF.